A single sample gave rise to the 11 T cell receptor beta chains below, sequenced in a study of T cell responses to AZD1222 COVID-19 vaccine. Using immunoSEQ multiplex PCR, the repertoire was profiled, and TCRdb retains in-frame clones only, with some absent. The data show about 110,000 clones, 86% seen once. The specimen comprised peripheral blood, sampled on day 0 of AZD1222 vaccination. These receptors all come from an adult in good health.

The gene calls are TRBV18 and TRBJ1-4, with D perhaps matching TRBD1 (6 bases). The ends were cut back, 5 bases at V and 4 bases at J, with 11 bases in the middle. Germline V CDR1 and CDR2: KGHSH, LQKENI. This CDR3 has 14 residues. The CDR3 is CASSRDNLNEKLFF. CDR3 DNA: TGTGCCAGCTCAAGGGACAACCTTAATGAAAAACTGTTTTTT. Looking up the rest from reference TRBV18 and TRBJ1-4 gives the full variable domain: NAGVMQNPRHLVRRRGQEARLRCSPMKGHSHVYWYRQLPEEGLKFMVYLQKENIIDESGMPKERFSAEFPKEGPSILRIQQVVRGDSAAYFCASSRDNLNEKLFFGSGTQLSVL.

The chain links TRBV6-1 to TRBJ1-6; TRBD1 aligns across 7 bases. The V gene's germline CDR1 is MNHNS and CDR2 SASEGT. The V and J ends lost 2 bases and 5 bases, in that order; junction bases with no gene match: 3. CDR3 length equals 15 residues. The CDR3 DNA reads as TGTGCCAGCAGTGAACCCGGGACAGATAATTCACCCCTCCACTTT. This sequence encodes CASSEPGTDNSPLHF.

The V gene is TRBV7-2, the J gene TRBJ2-2; TRBD2 matches 10 bases. The CDR3 is 17 amino acids. V dropped 2 bases and J dropped 7; count of bases not matched to a gene: 10. CDR1 SGHTA and CDR2 FQGNSA come from the germline V gene. The CDR3, as DNA: TGTGCCAGCAGCTTATGGCTAGCGGGGGCCGGAGGCGGGGAGCTGTTTTTT. It yields the protein CASSLWLAGAGGGELFF.

The chain joins TRBV24-1 to TRBJ2-3; the match to TRBD1 covers 10 bases. The CDR3 runs to 16 residues. Germline CDR1 is KGHDR and CDR2 is SFDVKD. V lost 3 bases and J lost 2; bases outside the gene matches: 4. The CDR3, as DNA: TGTGCCACCAGTGATCGGACAGGGGGGTACACAGATACGCAGTATTTT. Translated: CATSDRTGGYTDTQYF.

This chain connects TRBV15 to TRBJ2-1; perhaps TRBD2 as D (5 bases). Germline-derived CDR1 and CDR2 are LNHNV and YYDKDF (reference sequence). This CDR3 is built from 16 residues. V dropped 0 bases and J dropped 5 bases, with 14 bases sitting between them. The CDR3 DNA reads TGTGCCACCAGCAGAGAAAAAGGGCACGGGGACAATGAGCAGTTCTTC. Residues: CATSREKGHGDNEQFF.

The CDR3 DNA sequence: TGTGCCAGCAGCCAACATAGCCCGGGACTAGCGGGGGGGTGGGATACGCAGTATTTT. Translated: CASSQHSPGLAGGWDTQYF. The gene calls are TRBV3-1 (or the pseudogene TRBV3-2) and TRBJ2-3; 16 bases match TRBD2. The ends lost 2 bases at V and 6 bases at J; junction bases unmatched: 11. Germline V CDR1 and CDR2: LGHDT, YNNKEL (reference sequence). The length of the CDR3 is 19 residues.

The CDR3 is CASSPQETQYF. The CDR3 DNA follows: TGTGCCAGCAGCCCGCAAGAGACCCAGTACTTC. The J gene is TRBJ2-5, the V gene TRBV9; no firm D call. Germline V gene data show CDR1 as SGDLS and CDR2 as YYNGEE. V lost 4 bases and J lost 2, with 3 bases in between. The CDR3 is 11 residues long.

This clone came up many times. The chain couples TRBV4-1 to TRBJ1-6; maybe TRBD1 (6 bases). This CDR3 comprises 15 residues. V was cut by 1 base and J by 9 bases, with 13 bases left in between. The V gene's germline CDR1 is MGHRA and CDR2 YSYEKL. CDR3 coding DNA: TGCGCCAGCAGCCAAGGCCCTTGGGGGGCTTCACCCCTCCACTTT. Its translation: CASSQGPWGASPLHF.

CDR3 DNA sequence: TGTGCCAGCAGCCAAGCGACCACGCGGACGGCCGGGGAGCTGTTTTTT. Residues: CASSQATTRTAGELFF. The genes are TRBV3-1 (or the pseudogene TRBV3-2) and TRBJ2-2; D uncertain. In germline, CDR1 is LGHDT, CDR2 YNNKEL (reference sequence). The CDR3 is made up of 16 amino acids. The V gene lost 1 base and the J gene lost 6 bases, with 15 bases spanning the gap.

The chain joins TRBV11-2 to TRBJ1-2, with TRBD1 matching over 9 bases. The CDR3 consists of 14 residues. Germline values: CDR1 SGHAT, CDR2 FQNNGV. The V and J ends lost 3 bases and 6 bases, in that order; junction bases with no gene match: 5. CDR3 coding DNA: TGTGCCAGCAGCTTCGGACAGGGGATTAATGGCTACACCTTC. Its translation: CASSFGQGINGYTF.

The V gene is TRBV24-1, the J gene TRBJ2-2; TRBD1 matches 9 bases. CDR3 length equals 16 residues. Germline trimming cut 11 bases from V and 0 bases from J; bases unmatched to any gene: 9. Germline loops: CDR1 KGHDR, CDR2 SFDVKD. The CDR3 sequence: CAIKQGAGSNTGELFF. The CDR3 DNA reads as TGTGCCATCAAACAGGGGGCTGGTTCGAACACCGGGGAGCTGTTTTTT.